This TCR beta chain is drawn from a study of blood T cell repertoires in COVID-19. Study context: The origin of the acute and convalescent COVID-19 samples was the United States, Italy and Spain.

TCRdb's copy holds only in-frame clones and misses some; the assay was immunoSEQ multiplex PCR. The data show fewer than 200,000 clones, with under 85% seen just once and roughly 1.3% held by the top ten. Trimming took off 6 bases at V and 7 bases at J, with 16 bases between the two ends. Germline CDR1 and CDR2: LNHDA and SQIVND (reference sequence). This CDR3 region has 14 residues. Sample: peripheral blood. The TCR comes from a man between 60 and 75 years old who had recovered from COVID-19. This chain links TRBV19 with TRBJ1-5; the D gene is possibly TRBD1 (5 bases). DNA of the CDR3: TGTGCCAGTAGGGACCCCAGGGATTGGCAGCCCCAGCATTTT. As protein: CASRDPRDWQPQHF.